These T cell receptor beta chains were read from a single sample in a study of blood T cells in healthy people across ages. TCRdb re-called the 5' RACE reads with MiXCR, one entry per CDR3 protein. The sample contains 600,000 or so distinct CDR3 sequences, roughly 48% of which appear only once. Material: blood. The receptors here all came from a man older than 75 in good health. Both conserved end residues are part of each CDR3. A D gene is named only where the DNA matches it firmly. A row's size may be missing; if present it is once, few, many or a size class.

NA,few,TRBJ2-1,TRBV5-1,TGCGCCAGCAGCTCCGGGACACTGGTCTCTGAGCAGTTCTTC,CASSSGTLVSEQFF
TRBD1,few,TRBJ2-4,TRBV15,TGTGCCACCAGCAGACCCACAGGGGACGGCAAAAACATTCAGTACTTC,CATSRPTGDGKNIQYF
TRBD1,many,TRBJ1-2,TRBV6-6,TGTGCCAGCAGCCACAGGGGGTCCAACTATGGCTACACCTTC,CASSHRGSNYGYTF
NA,NA,TRBJ2-5,TRBV5-5,TGTGCCAGCAGCCGTATGATGATTCAAGAGACCCAGTACTTC,CASSRMMIQETQYF
NA,NA,TRBJ1-5,TRBV4-1,TGCGCCAGCAGCCAAGCCCTTATCCGGGAGGTAAATCAGCCCCAGCATTTT,CASSQALIREVNQPQHF
TRBD2,NA,TRBJ2-3,TRBV20-1,TGCAGTGCCGCTGGGGGGACTAACACAGATACGCAGTATTTT,CSAAGGTNTDTQYF
NA,NA,TRBJ2-3,TRBV20-1,TGCAGTGCTAGAGTAGGGCCCCGGCAGTATTTT,CSARVGPRQYF
TRBD2,many,TRBJ2-1,TRBV9,TGTGCCAGCAGTGCGGGACTAGCGGGGGTTGAGCAGTTCTTC,CASSAGLAGVEQFF
TRBD2,NA,TRBJ2-7,TRBV29-1,TGCAGCGTTGCAAAATCTAGCGGGGGGTGGGATGAGCAGTACTTC,CSVAKSSGGWDEQYF
TRBD2,NA,TRBJ2-3,TRBV11-2,TGTGCCAGCAGCTTAAATGTGATTAGCGGGAATGCGCAGTATTTT,CASSLNVISGNAQYF
TRBD1,NA,TRBJ1-5,TRBV7-8,TGTGCCAGCACACCACTGGGACAGGGCAATCAGCCCCAGCATTTT,CASTPLGQGNQPQHF
TRBD2,NA,TRBJ2-3,TRBV7-3,TGTGCCAGCAGCTCGGGACTATCTAGCACAGATACGCAGTATTTT,CASSSGLSSTDTQYF
TRBD1,many,TRBJ1-2,TRBV6-5,TGTGCCAGCAGCCAGGGGACAGGCGGACGCGGCACCTTC,CASSQGTGGRGTF
TRBD2,NA,TRBJ2-5,TRBV12-3/TRBV12-4,TGTGCCAGCTCAGATAGCGGGAGGGGCAGAGAGACCCAGTACTTC,CASSDSGRGRETQYF
TRBD1,NA,TRBJ2-7,TRBV18,TGTGCCAGCTCACCACCGGCGGCCAGGGGGCCATACGAGCAGTACTTC,CASSPPAARGPYEQYF
TRBD1,NA,TRBJ2-1,TRBV2,TGTGCCAGCGGACGGGACAGGGGGAATGAGCAGTTCTTC,CASGRDRGNEQFF
NA,NA,TRBJ1-6,TRBV6-6,TGTGCCAGCACCCACAGGCAGGTCGGTTCACCCCTCCACTTT,CASTHRQVGSPLHF
TRBD1,many,TRBJ2-5,TRBV6-6,TGTGCCAGCAGTTACCCGGGGACAGGGGGCCAAGAGACCCAGTACTTC,CASSYPGTGGQETQYF
TRBD2,NA,TRBJ2-3,TRBV7-9,TGTGCCAGCAGACCCGGGACTAGCGGATATACGCAGTATTTT,CASRPGTSGYTQYF
TRBD2,NA,TRBJ2-5,TRBV12-3/TRBV12-4,TGTGCCAGCAGGGGGATGCATTCGAGCGGGAGGGCCTCTTACAATGAGCAGTACTTC,CASRGMHSSGRASYNEQYF
NA,NA,TRBJ2-7,TRBV5-1,TGCGCCAGCAGCTTGACCACCGTAGGGCCCTACGAGCAGTACTTC,CASSLTTVGPYEQYF
TRBD1,few,TRBJ2-3,TRBV29-1,TGCAGCGTTGCGACAGGGGCGGATACGCAGTATTTT,CSVATGADTQYF
TRBD2,NA,TRBJ2-7,TRBV7-2,TGTGCCAGCAGCGTAGCTGGGACTAGCGGGGGTAAGGATGAGCAGTACTTC,CASSVAGTSGGKDEQYF
TRBD2,few,TRBJ2-3,TRBV7-9,TGTGCCAGCAGCACGGGACTAGCGGGAAGTACAGATACGCAGTATTTT,CASSTGLAGSTDTQYF
NA,NA,TRBJ1-6,TRBV20-1,TGCAGTGCCCAAGCTCTGGGACCGGGCGTCTATAATTCACCCCTCCACTTT,CSAQALGPGVYNSPLHF
NA,NA,TRBJ2-7,TRBV4-1,TGCGCCAGCAGCCGGGGGATCTCCTACGAGCAGTACTTC,CASSRGISYEQYF
NA,NA,TRBJ2-3,TRBV7-2,TGTGCCAGCAGCTTAATGGATATTAGCGATACGCAGTATTTT,CASSLMDISDTQYF
NA,NA,TRBJ2-7,TRBV4-3,TGCGCCAGTAGCCGTACAGGGTACTCCTACAATGAGCAGTACTTC,CASSRTGYSYNEQYF
NA,NA,TRBJ1-1,TRBV18,TGTGCCAGCTCACCAGCGCCAGATCATGAAGCTTTCTTT,CASSPAPDHEAFF
TRBD1,NA,TRBJ2-7,TRBV7-2,TGTGCCAGCAGCGGCCGGGACAGGGTTAATAACGAGCAGTACTTC,CASSGRDRVNNEQYF
NA,few,TRBJ1-2,TRBV20-1,TGCAGTGCTTCGCCGACAGCCTATGGCTACACCTTC,CSASPTAYGYTF
TRBD1,NA,TRBJ1-2,TRBV18,TGTGCCAGCTCCACGGGACAGGCGGCCTATGGCTACACCTTC,CASSTGQAAYGYTF
TRBD2,NA,TRBJ2-3,TRBV4-1,TGCGCCAGCAGGCCTAGCGGGGTGAACACAGATACGCAGTATTTT,CASRPSGVNTDTQYF
TRBD2,few,TRBJ2-7,TRBV7-2,TGTGCCAGCAGCAAAACTAGCGGGGGGGCGAGGAGTGAGCAGTACTTC,CASSKTSGGARSEQYF
NA,NA,TRBJ2-3,TRBV5-6,TGTGCCAGCGTCGGGACCTCCGTGCCTACGCAGTATTTT,CASVGTSVPTQYF
TRBD2,many,TRBJ2-7,TRBV28,TGTGCCAGCAGCTTACTAGCGGGAGCTTACGAGCAGTACTTC,CASSLLAGAYEQYF
NA,NA,TRBJ2-1,TRBV4-3,TGCGCCTGCAGCCAGCTGAGGGGTCCATACAATGAGCAGTTCTTC,CACSQLRGPYNEQFF
TRBD1,few,TRBJ2-1,TRBV10-3,TGTGCCATCAGTGAGCCGGACAGGGGAGTACTCTCCTACAATGAGCAGTTCTTC,CAISEPDRGVLSYNEQFF
NA,many,TRBJ2-7,TRBV7-9,TGTGCCAGCAGCTTAGTCGGCCCAGGCGCCTACGAGCAGTACTTC,CASSLVGPGAYEQYF
NA,once,TRBJ2-7,TRBV20-1,TGCAGTGCTAGCGGGAGTGGCAATGAGCAGTACTTC,CSASGSGNEQYF
TRBD2,NA,TRBJ2-5,TRBV20-1,TGCAGTGCTCAAGAGACTAGCCGAGAGACCCAGTACTTC,CSAQETSRETQYF
NA,NA,TRBJ1-3,TRBV11-2,TGTGCCAGCAGACAAGGGGCAGGGAACACCATATATTTT,CASRQGAGNTIYF
NA,NA,TRBJ2-7,TRBV4-2,TGTGCCAGCAGCCAAGAAAGGTCCCTCGAGCAGTACTTC,CASSQERSLEQYF
TRBD1,NA,TRBJ2-1,TRBV20-1,TGCAGTGCCCGCCGGACAGGGAGCGCCTACGAGCAGTTCTTC,CSARRTGSAYEQFF
NA,NA,TRBJ1-3,TRBV25-1,TGTGCCAGCAGTGAGCTACCAGGTGGAAACACCATATATTTT,CASSELPGGNTIYF
NA,few,TRBJ1-6,TRBV5-1,TGCGCCAGCAGCTTGGATCGCTCCTATAATTCACCCCTCCACTTT,CASSLDRSYNSPLHF
NA,once,TRBJ2-5,TRBV18,TGTGCCAGCTCACCAAGAAGCGTTCAAGAGACCCAGTACTTC,CASSPRSVQETQYF
TRBD1,NA,TRBJ2-7,TRBV28,TGTGCCAGCAGTTCCGCCGGGACAGGGGATACTGGCGGAACCTACGAGCAGTACTTC,CASSSAGTGDTGGTYEQYF
NA,few,TRBJ2-5,TRBV5-8,TGTGCCAGCAGCTTGAGGGGGAGCAAGCAGTACTTC,CASSLRGSKQYF
NA,once,TRBJ1-4,TRBV7-2,TGTGCCAGCAGCCTCTCCGTCATGGGGCCCAGGGGAAAACTGTTTTTT,CASSLSVMGPRGKLFF
TRBD1,NA,TRBJ1-2,TRBV10-2,TGCGCCAGCAGTGAGTCCACAGGGGGCAACTATGGCTACACCTTC,CASSESTGGNYGYTF